This T cell receptor beta chain emerged from a study of long-term antiretroviral therapy in people with HIV. The run of the v3.0 immunoSEQ assay was at survey level. Sequencing used immunoSEQ multiplex PCR; TCRdb keeps in-frame clones, though not all of them. Among around 25,000 clones listed, roughly 86% were seen once. The length of the CDR3 is 17 residues. The V end lost 0 bases, the J end lost 6 bases, and 21 bases lay between the germline ends. The germline gives CDR1 SGDLS, CDR2 YYNGEE. Per individual, the PBMC samples numbered at least one pre-ART and at least two post-ART. The sequencing here drew on unsorted PBMCs, taken 1.9 years after starting antiretroviral therapy. This rearrangement joins TRBV9 to TRBJ1-1; a weak D match, TRBD1 (5 bases). This sequence originates from a young woman with HIV. The CDR3 sequence is CASSVVVGTTWGAEAFF. The DNA of the CDR3 is TGTGCCAGCAGCGTAGTAGTGGGCACAACTTGGGGGGCTGAAGCTTTCTTT.